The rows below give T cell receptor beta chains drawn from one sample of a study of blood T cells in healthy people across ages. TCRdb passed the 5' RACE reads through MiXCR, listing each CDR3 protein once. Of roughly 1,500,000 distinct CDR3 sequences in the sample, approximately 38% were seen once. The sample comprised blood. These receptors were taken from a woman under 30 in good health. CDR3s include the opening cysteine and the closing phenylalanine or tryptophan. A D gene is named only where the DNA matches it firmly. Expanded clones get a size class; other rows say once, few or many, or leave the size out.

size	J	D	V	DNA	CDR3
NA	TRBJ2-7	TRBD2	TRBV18	TGTGCCAGCTCACTACTAGCGGGAGTAGGTGAGCAGTACTTC	CASSLLAGVGEQYF
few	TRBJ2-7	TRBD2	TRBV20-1	TGCAGTGCTCTAGCGGGAGGGGGATACGAGCAGTACTTC	CSALAGGGYEQYF
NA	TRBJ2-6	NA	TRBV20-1	TGCAGTGCTAACGAACGGACAGCGCGCTCTGGGGCCAACGTCCTGACTTTC	CSANERTARSGANVLTF
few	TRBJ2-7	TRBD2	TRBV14	TGTGCCAGCAGCCACCCCTGGGGACTAGGTATATCCGAGCAGTACTTC	CASSHPWGLGISEQYF
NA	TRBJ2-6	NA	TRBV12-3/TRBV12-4	TGTGCCAGCAGTTTGGCGATGGCCAACGTCCTGACTTTC	CASSLAMANVLTF
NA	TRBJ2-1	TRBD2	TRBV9	TGCGCCAGCAGCCACGGAGCGGGGAGGGATGAGCAGTTCTTC	CASSHGAGRDEQFF
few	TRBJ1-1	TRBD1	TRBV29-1	TGCAGCGTTCGCCCAGGACAGGGGACTGAAGCTTTCTTT	CSVRPGQGTEAFF
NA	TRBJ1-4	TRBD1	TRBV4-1	TGCGCCAGCAGCCAAGAAGGGGACAGGGATAATGAAAAACTGTTTTTT	CASSQEGDRDNEKLFF
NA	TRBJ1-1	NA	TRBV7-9	TGTGCCAGCAGCTTACAACCATCGGGTGACACTGAAGCTTTCTTT	CASSLQPSGDTEAFF
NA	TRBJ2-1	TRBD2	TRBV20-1	TGCAGTGCCCTCCGGGGGGGGCAGTTCTTC	CSALRGGQFF
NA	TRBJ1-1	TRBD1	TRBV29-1	TGCAGCGTTGTGACAGGGTCTTCAAACACTGAAGCTTTCTTT	CSVVTGSSNTEAFF
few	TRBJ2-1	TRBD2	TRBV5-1	TGCGCCAGCAGCTCATCTAGCGGTTTCACTGAGCGGTTCTTC	CASSSSSGFTERFF
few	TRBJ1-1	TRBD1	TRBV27	TGTGCCAGCAGTTTAGTAGGGGCAGGGGGCGCCTACACTGAAGCTTTCTTT	CASSLVGAGGAYTEAFF
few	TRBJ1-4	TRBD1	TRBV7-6	TGTGCCAGCAGCTCCGGGACTGGACAGGTTGATAATGAAAAACTGTTTTTT	CASSSGTGQVDNEKLFF
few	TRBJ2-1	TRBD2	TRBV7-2	TGTGCCAGCAGCTTAGGCGGCGGGGGGGGCTCCTACAATGAGCAGTTCTTC	CASSLGGGGGSYNEQFF
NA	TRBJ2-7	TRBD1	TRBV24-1	TGTGCCACCAGTGAACACCCCGGGACAGGGACTGACAATGAGCAGTACTTC	CATSEHPGTGTDNEQYF
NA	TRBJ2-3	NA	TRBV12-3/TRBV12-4	TGTGCCAGCAGTGTGGGCCAGGGAGTAGATACGCAGTATTTT	CASSVGQGVDTQYF
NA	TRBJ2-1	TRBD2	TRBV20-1	TGCAGTGCTAGAATCGTGAGACTAGCGGGAAATGAGCAGTTCTTC	CSARIVRLAGNEQFF
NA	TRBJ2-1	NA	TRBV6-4	TGTGCCAGCAGTGTAGGGACTTATTCCAATGAGCAGTTCTTC	CASSVGTYSNEQFF
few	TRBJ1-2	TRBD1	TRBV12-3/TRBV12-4	TGTGCCAGCAGTTTTCAGGGGGCGAGTGGCTACACCTTC	CASSFQGASGYTF
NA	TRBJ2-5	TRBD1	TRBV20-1	TGCAGTGCAACTCGCAGGGGGCCTCAAGAGACCCAGTACTTC	CSATRRGPQETQYF
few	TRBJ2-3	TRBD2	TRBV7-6	TGTGCCAGCAGCTTAGCACCGGGAGGCGCAGATACGCAGTATTTT	CASSLAPGGADTQYF
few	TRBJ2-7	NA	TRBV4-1	TGCGCCAGCAGCCAAGTTTCGGGACAAAACTACGAGCAGTACTTC	CASSQVSGQNYEQYF
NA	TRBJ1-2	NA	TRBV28	TGTGCCAGCAGTCCCGGACTAAACGGCTACACCTTC	CASSPGLNGYTF
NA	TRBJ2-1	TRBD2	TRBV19	TGTGCCAGTAGTATAGGACTAGCGGGAGGGTACATGGAGCAGTTCTTC	CASSIGLAGGYMEQFF
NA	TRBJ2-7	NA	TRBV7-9	TGTGCCAGCAGCCAGGGGCATAACGAGCAGTACTTC	CASSQGHNEQYF
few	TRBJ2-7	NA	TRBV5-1	TGCGCCAGCAGCCCCGGACTCTCATTTGAGCAGTACTTC	CASSPGLSFEQYF
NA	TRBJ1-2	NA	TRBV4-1	TGCGCCAGCAGCCAAGATTTGGGGACACTCAGCTACACCTTC	CASSQDLGTLSYTF
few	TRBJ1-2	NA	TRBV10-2	TGCGCCAGCAGTACCGGGACATGGGGCTACACCTTC	CASSTGTWGYTF
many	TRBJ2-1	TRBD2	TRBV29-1	TGCAGCGTTCCATACAGCGGGAACTCCTACAATGAGCAGTTCTTC	CSVPYSGNSYNEQFF
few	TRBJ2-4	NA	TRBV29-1	TGCAGCGTTGAATACCCAACTAAAAACATTCAGTACTTC	CSVEYPTKNIQYF